This is a list of T cell receptor beta chains from one sample in a study of cytomegalovirus exposure and HLA in healthy donors. TCRdb keeps only in-frame clones here, not all; method: immunoSEQ multiplex PCR. The sample has about 140,000 clones; about 10% are singletons. Specimen: PBMCs. These receptors originate from a man aged 50-60 years in good health and CMV-seronegative. Each CDR3 is given with its conserved first and last residue. The order of the fields is V gene, clone size, D gene, J gene, CDR3 protein, CDR3 DNA. A D gene is named only where the DNA matches it firmly. Clone size is given for some rows only: seen once, a few or many times, or a class if the clone is expanded.

v_call: TRBV7-2
clone_size: -
d_call: TRBD2
j_call: TRBJ2-5
cdr3_aa: CASSSSLAGARETQYF
cdr3_nt: TGTGCCAGCAGCTCGAGTTTAGCGGGAGCAAGGGAGACCCAGTACTTC

v_call: TRBV6-5
clone_size: few
d_call: TRBD1
j_call: TRBJ1-1
cdr3_aa: CASSYSTGTEAFF
cdr3_nt: TGTGCCAGCAGTTACTCGACAGGGACTGAAGCTTTCTTT

v_call: TRBV30
clone_size: few
d_call: -
j_call: TRBJ1-2
cdr3_aa: CAWSVSGFYGYTF
cdr3_nt: TGTGCCTGGAGTGTATCGGGATTCTATGGCTACACCTTC

v_call: TRBV2
clone_size: -
d_call: -
j_call: TRBJ1-1
cdr3_aa: CASSLERGTEAFF
cdr3_nt: TGTGCCAGCAGCCTGGAAAGGGGCACTGAAGCTTTCTTT

v_call: TRBV18
clone_size: -
d_call: -
j_call: TRBJ2-1
cdr3_aa: CASSKRDGSSYNEQFF
cdr3_nt: TGTGCCAGCTCTAAACGGGACGGGAGCTCCTACAATGAGCAGTTCTTC

v_call: TRBV28
clone_size: few
d_call: -
j_call: TRBJ2-1
cdr3_aa: CASSSNRQINGQFF
cdr3_nt: TGTGCCAGCAGTTCCAATCGACAGATCAATGGGCAGTTCTTC

v_call: TRBV27
clone_size: few
d_call: -
j_call: TRBJ2-7
cdr3_aa: CASSLSIGGSYEQYF
cdr3_nt: TGTGCCAGCAGTTTATCGATTGGGGGGTCCTACGAGCAGTACTTC

v_call: TRBV6-1
clone_size: -
d_call: -
j_call: TRBJ2-7
cdr3_aa: CASSRERAYEQYF
cdr3_nt: TGTGCCAGCAGTAGAGAAAGAGCCTACGAGCAGTACTTC

v_call: TRBV27
clone_size: few
d_call: -
j_call: TRBJ2-3
cdr3_aa: CASRQGRTDTQYF
cdr3_nt: TGTGCCAGCAGGCAGGGGAGAACAGATACGCAGTATTTT

v_call: TRBV2
clone_size: -
d_call: -
j_call: TRBJ2-3
cdr3_aa: CASNLPGYTDTQYF
cdr3_nt: TGTGCCAGCAACCTCCCGGGATACACAGATACGCAGTATTTT

v_call: TRBV9
clone_size: -
d_call: TRBD2
j_call: TRBJ2-5
cdr3_aa: CASSVGASGAQETQYF
cdr3_nt: TGTGCCAGCAGCGTAGGGGCTAGCGGGGCACAAGAGACCCAGTACTTC

v_call: TRBV30
clone_size: -
d_call: -
j_call: TRBJ2-3
cdr3_aa: CAWSVRRETDTQYF
cdr3_nt: TGTGCCTGGAGTGTACGACGGGAGACCGATACGCAGTATTTT

v_call: TRBV5-1
clone_size: -
d_call: -
j_call: TRBJ2-1
cdr3_aa: CASSWGRGYYNEQFF
cdr3_nt: TGCGCCAGCAGCTGGGGCAGGGGTTATTACAATGAGCAGTTCTTC

v_call: TRBV4-1
clone_size: few
d_call: -
j_call: TRBJ1-4
cdr3_aa: CASTNRAGAGKLFF
cdr3_nt: TGCGCCAGCACCAACAGGGCAGGGGCTGGAAAACTGTTTTTT

v_call: TRBV9
clone_size: -
d_call: TRBD1
j_call: TRBJ1-1
cdr3_aa: CASSTPTGEKAFF
cdr3_nt: TGTGCCAGCAGCACTCCGACAGGGGAAAAAGCTTTCTTT

v_call: TRBV18
clone_size: -
d_call: -
j_call: TRBJ1-5
cdr3_aa: CASSPEGPRINQPQHF
cdr3_nt: TGTGCCAGCTCACCAGAGGGTCCGAGGATCAATCAGCCCCAGCATTTT

v_call: TRBV11-3
clone_size: -
d_call: TRBD2
j_call: TRBJ2-2
cdr3_aa: CASSGGGANTGELFF
cdr3_nt: TGTGCCAGCTCTGGGGGGGGTGCGAACACCGGGGAGCTGTTTTTT

v_call: TRBV10-3
clone_size: few
d_call: TRBD2
j_call: TRBJ2-7
cdr3_aa: CASRPSGSGDEQYF
cdr3_nt: TGTGCCAGCCGACCTAGCGGGAGCGGGGACGAGCAGTACTTC

v_call: TRBV30
clone_size: few
d_call: -
j_call: TRBJ1-1
cdr3_aa: CACRDRRLTEAFF
cdr3_nt: TGTGCCTGCCGAGACAGGAGACTCACTGAAGCTTTCTTT

v_call: TRBV18
clone_size: few
d_call: TRBD1
j_call: TRBJ1-1
cdr3_aa: CASSPPGQMNTEAFF
cdr3_nt: TGTGCCAGCTCACCCCCGGGACAGATGAACACTGAAGCTTTCTTT

v_call: TRBV28
clone_size: -
d_call: TRBD1
j_call: TRBJ1-2
cdr3_aa: CASSLPTGTAVYGYTF
cdr3_nt: TGTGCCAGCAGCCTCCCCACCGGGACAGCGGTTTATGGCTACACCTTC

v_call: TRBV19
clone_size: few
d_call: -
j_call: TRBJ1-2
cdr3_aa: CARKTQGGGYTF
cdr3_nt: TGTGCCAGAAAGACCCAGGGCGGTGGCTACACCTTC

v_call: TRBV30
clone_size: -
d_call: TRBD1
j_call: TRBJ1-2
cdr3_aa: CAWSPGTGRGYGYTF
cdr3_nt: TGTGCCTGGAGTCCCGGGACAGGGCGGGGATATGGCTACACCTTC

v_call: TRBV7-3
clone_size: -
d_call: TRBD2
j_call: TRBJ2-2
cdr3_aa: CASSRGGSGTGELFF
cdr3_nt: TGTGCCAGCAGCCGGGGGGGGTCGGGCACCGGGGAGCTGTTTTTT

v_call: TRBV14
clone_size: -
d_call: -
j_call: TRBJ1-6
cdr3_aa: CASSQVRQGSSPLHF
cdr3_nt: TGTGCCAGCAGCCAAGTCCGGCAGGGCTCCTCACCCCTCCACTTT

v_call: TRBV5-1
clone_size: few
d_call: TRBD1
j_call: TRBJ1-4
cdr3_aa: CASSLASTGGVTNEKLFF
cdr3_nt: TGCGCCAGCAGCTTGGCCTCTACAGGGGGCGTGACTAATGAAAAACTGTTTTTT

v_call: TRBV2
clone_size: -
d_call: TRBD1
j_call: TRBJ1-1
cdr3_aa: CASTYDRDAFF
cdr3_nt: TGTGCCAGCACCTATGACAGGGACGCTTTCTTT

v_call: TRBV30
clone_size: few
d_call: -
j_call: TRBJ2-7
cdr3_aa: CAWSTGSYEQYF
cdr3_nt: TGTGCCTGGAGTACAGGGTCCTACGAGCAGTACTTC

v_call: TRBV5-6
clone_size: -
d_call: -
j_call: TRBJ2-2
cdr3_aa: CASSLAGGELFF
cdr3_nt: TGTGCCAGCAGCTTGGCAGGGGGGGAGCTGTTTTTT

v_call: TRBV9
clone_size: -
d_call: -
j_call: TRBJ1-1
cdr3_aa: CASSVASPGDTEAFF
cdr3_nt: TGTGCCAGCAGCGTAGCTTCACCGGGGGACACTGAAGCTTTCTTT

v_call: TRBV15
clone_size: -
d_call: -
j_call: TRBJ1-4
cdr3_aa: CATSRTERTNEKLFF
cdr3_nt: TGTGCCACCAGCAGAACGGAGAGAACTAATGAAAAACTGTTTTTT

v_call: TRBV2
clone_size: few
d_call: -
j_call: TRBJ1-5
cdr3_aa: CASSELAGYQPQHF
cdr3_nt: TGTGCCAGCAGTGAACTAGCCGGTTATCAGCCCCAGCATTTT

v_call: TRBV7-8
clone_size: -
d_call: TRBD2
j_call: TRBJ2-7
cdr3_aa: CASSLFRLAASSYEQYF
cdr3_nt: TGTGCCAGCAGCCTATTCAGACTAGCGGCCAGCTCCTACGAGCAGTACTTC

v_call: TRBV30
clone_size: few
d_call: TRBD1
j_call: TRBJ2-2
cdr3_aa: CACTHRGTGELFF
cdr3_nt: TGTGCCTGTACGCACAGGGGTACCGGGGAGCTGTTTTTT

v_call: TRBV2
clone_size: -
d_call: TRBD1
j_call: TRBJ1-1
cdr3_aa: CASRTGQGRQMNTEAFF
cdr3_nt: TGTGCCAGCAGGACGGGACAGGGGAGGCAGATGAACACTGAAGCTTTCTTT

v_call: TRBV6-5
clone_size: -
d_call: -
j_call: TRBJ2-7
cdr3_aa: CASSRAEDRRYEQYF
cdr3_nt: TGTGCCAGCAGTAGGGCGGAGGACCGAAGATACGAGCAGTACTTC

v_call: TRBV5-4
clone_size: few
d_call: -
j_call: TRBJ2-3
cdr3_aa: CASSLPKGVPDTQYF
cdr3_nt: TGTGCCAGCAGCTTACCTAAGGGAGTCCCAGATACGCAGTATTTT

v_call: TRBV19
clone_size: few
d_call: TRBD2
j_call: TRBJ2-5
cdr3_aa: CASSRRGAGEETQYF
cdr3_nt: TGTGCCAGTAGTCGTCGGGGAGCGGGGGAAGAGACCCAGTACTTC

v_call: TRBV19
clone_size: -
d_call: TRBD1
j_call: TRBJ2-1
cdr3_aa: CASSSLTGWHEQFF
cdr3_nt: TGTGCCAGTAGCAGCCTGACAGGGTGGCATGAGCAGTTCTTC

v_call: TRBV19
clone_size: few
d_call: TRBD2
j_call: TRBJ2-1
cdr3_aa: CASSINGLGISEQFF
cdr3_nt: TGTGCCAGTAGTATAAACGGACTAGGCATCAGTGAGCAGTTCTTC

v_call: TRBV6-5
clone_size: -
d_call: -
j_call: TRBJ1-1
cdr3_aa: CASSEVKLTEAFF
cdr3_nt: TGTGCCAGCAGTGAAGTGAAACTCACTGAAGCTTTCTTT

v_call: TRBV5-1
clone_size: -
d_call: TRBD2
j_call: TRBJ2-2
cdr3_aa: CASSGTSGGTGELFF
cdr3_nt: TGCGCCAGCAGCGGGACTAGCGGGGGCACCGGGGAGCTGTTTTTT

v_call: TRBV27
clone_size: -
d_call: -
j_call: TRBJ1-1
cdr3_aa: CASSSPQGWPDTEAFF
cdr3_nt: TGTGCCAGCAGTTCCCCTCAGGGGTGGCCGGACACTGAAGCTTTCTTT

v_call: TRBV11-2
clone_size: few
d_call: TRBD2
j_call: TRBJ2-3
cdr3_aa: CASSFLAGGGTDTQYF
cdr3_nt: TGTGCCAGCAGCTTCCTAGCGGGGGGGGGCACAGATACGCAGTATTTT

v_call: TRBV6-1
clone_size: few
d_call: -
j_call: TRBJ2-7
cdr3_aa: CASSESGATPYEQYF
cdr3_nt: TGTGCCAGCAGTGAAAGTGGAGCTACCCCCTACGAGCAGTACTTC

v_call: TRBV18
clone_size: few
d_call: -
j_call: TRBJ1-1
cdr3_aa: CASSPFAGENTEAFF
cdr3_nt: TGTGCCAGCTCACCTTTTGCAGGGGAGAACACTGAAGCTTTCTTT

v_call: TRBV6-1
clone_size: -
d_call: TRBD2
j_call: TRBJ2-3
cdr3_aa: CASSVAGGPTDTQYF
cdr3_nt: TGTGCCAGCAGTGTAGCGGGGGGACCCACAGATACGCAGTATTTT

v_call: TRBV6-1
clone_size: few
d_call: TRBD1
j_call: TRBJ2-2
cdr3_aa: CAIPGQDVFTGELFF
cdr3_nt: TGTGCCATCCCTGGACAGGACGTATTTACCGGGGAGCTGTTTTTT

v_call: TRBV29-1
clone_size: few
d_call: -
j_call: TRBJ2-7
cdr3_aa: CSVGTPSYEQYF
cdr3_nt: TGCAGCGTGGGGACTCCTTCCTACGAGCAGTACTTC

v_call: TRBV6-1
clone_size: -
d_call: -
j_call: TRBJ1-6
cdr3_aa: CASSESGLAYNSPLHF
cdr3_nt: TGTGCCAGCAGTGAATCTGGCCTAGCCTATAATTCACCCCTCCACTTT

v_call: TRBV30
clone_size: -
d_call: TRBD1
j_call: TRBJ1-1
cdr3_aa: CAWSVLGGWKAFF
cdr3_nt: TGTGCCTGGAGTGTACTAGGGGGCTGGAAGGCTTTCTTT

v_call: TRBV18
clone_size: -
d_call: TRBD2
j_call: TRBJ2-7
cdr3_aa: CASSPSLAGETYEQYF
cdr3_nt: TGTGCCAGCTCACCAAGTCTAGCGGGAGAAACCTACGAGCAGTACTTC

v_call: TRBV7-8
clone_size: few
d_call: TRBD1
j_call: TRBJ1-3
cdr3_aa: CASSLVWSGGMDTIYF
cdr3_nt: TGTGCCAGCAGCTTAGTATGGTCAGGGGGAATGGACACCATATATTTT

v_call: TRBV6-6
clone_size: -
d_call: TRBD2
j_call: TRBJ2-1
cdr3_aa: CASSTSAGGYNEQFF
cdr3_nt: TGTGCCAGCAGTACCTCAGCGGGAGGGTACAATGAGCAGTTCTTC

v_call: TRBV6-1
clone_size: -
d_call: -
j_call: TRBJ2-1
cdr3_aa: CASRKQGITNNEQFF
cdr3_nt: TGTGCCAGCAGGAAGCAGGGGATTACGAACAATGAGCAGTTCTTC